One and the same sample provided the 6 T cell receptor beta chains below, sequenced in a study of PD-1 and CTLA-4 blockade in melanoma. The protocol was immunoSEQ multiplex PCR, while the TCRdb copy is restricted to in-frame clones and leaves out a portion. The sample includes fewer than 20,000 clones, approximately 70% of them seen just once. The sample in question was CD8+ T cells from peripheral blood, obtained from a patient given anti-PD-1 treatment. These TCRs come from a human donor with melanoma.

This clone was detected only once. The chain links TRBV4-1 to TRBJ2-3, with D hard to call. Germline CDR1 MGHRA, CDR2 YSYEKL. Trimming cost V 0 bases and J 0 bases, with 13 bases left between them. The CDR3 is made up of 17 amino acids. CDR3 nucleotide sequence: TGCGCCAGCAGCCAAGATCGTTCCCGTGGCAGCACAGATACGCAGTATTTT. Protein sequence: CASSQDRSRGSTDTQYF.

V is TRBV29-1 and J is TRBJ2-1; 7 bases match TRBD2. Germline CDR1 reads SQVTM; CDR2 reads ANQGSEA. The CDR3 runs to 19 residues. With 4 bases clipped from V and 4 bases from J, the junction kept 22 bases outside the gene matches. The CDR3 sequence: CSVGLESGNPRVIYNEQFF. In nucleotides, the CDR3 is TGCAGCGTTGGATTGGAGAGCGGGAATCCCCGGGTGATATACAATGAGCAGTTCTTC.

This chain links TRBV11-2 with TRBJ2-2; D not resolved. The CDR3 length is 13 residues. Germline CDR1 is SGHAT and CDR2 is FQNNGV. Trimming shortened V by 1 base and J by 8 bases, and 8 bases separated the two germline ends. The CDR3 DNA follows: TGTGCCAGCAGCTTAGTAGTAGGGGGGGAGCTGTTTTTT. Residues: CASSLVVGGELFF.

V usage is TRBV9 and J usage is TRBJ2-7; 10 bases line up with TRBD1. Trimming removed 2 bases from V and 3 bases from J; junction bases left unmatched: 2. The CDR3 has 14 amino acids. Germline CDR1 SGDLS, CDR2 YYNGEE. The CDR3 DNA is TGTGCCAGCAGCGTTGGGACAGGGGACTACGAGCAGTACTTC. This gives the protein CASSVGTGDYEQYF.

The rearrangement uses TRBV10-2 and TRBJ1-5; D gene uncertain. The ends were cut back, 4 bases at V and 5 bases at J, with 12 bases in the middle. The CDR3 length is 14 residues. The germline V gene has CDR1 WSHSY and CDR2 SAAADI. As DNA, the CDR3 is TGCGCCAGCAGTGGAACCCAACCCGATCAGCCCCAGCATTTT. Translating gives CASSGTQPDQPQHF.

The rearrangement joins TRBV2 to TRBJ2-7, with a tentative D call TRBD2 (5 bases). Trimming took 3 bases from V and 5 from J, leaving 17 bases between them. This CDR3 spans 15 amino acids. The germline V gene has CDR1 SNHLY and CDR2 FYNNEI. The CDR3: CASSDEGLGWDEQYF. The DNA for the CDR3 is TGTGCCAGCAGTGACGAGGGTTTGGGGTGGGACGAGCAGTACTTC.